This T cell receptor beta chain was observed in a study of Ad26.COV2.S vaccination and SARS-CoV-2 variants. Study findings and constraints: The analyses of TCR breadth and depth may have understated the size of total T cell responses.

The protocol was immunoSEQ multiplex PCR, while the TCRdb copy is restricted to in-frame clones and leaves out a portion. The table includes about 350,000 clones, about nine tenths detected once. The treatment is: roughly 18 received Ad26.COV2.S at low or high dose, single or two shots; about 5 received placebo; per-sample allocation not given. The samples were gathered on day 63 after the first injection of vaccine or placebo. The CDR3 extends over 16 amino acids. J was trimmed by 0 bases and V by 4 bases; bases with no gene match: 4. Germline loops: CDR1 SGHRS, CDR2 YFSETQ. This clone was observed many times. Its antigen is unidentified.

The TCR comes from a person between 18 and 60 years old who received the Ad26.COV2.S COVID-19 vaccine or a placebo. The gene calls are TRBV5-1 and TRBJ2-6; 7 bases are a match to TRBD2. The starting material was peripheral blood, obtained in a trial of Ad26.COV2.S vaccine versus placebo. This CDR3 reads CASSGRGSSGANVLTF. The CDR3 region has the DNA TGCGCCAGCAGCGGGAGGGGATCCTCTGGGGCCAACGTCCTGACTTTC. Combining the CDR3 with reference TRBV5-1 and TRBJ2-6 gives the whole variable domain KAGVTQTPRYLIKTRGQQVTLSCSPISGHRSVSWYQQTPGQGLQFLFEYFSETQRNKGNFPGRFSGRQFSNSRSEMNVSTLELGDSALYLCASSGRGSSGANVLTFGAGSRLTVL.